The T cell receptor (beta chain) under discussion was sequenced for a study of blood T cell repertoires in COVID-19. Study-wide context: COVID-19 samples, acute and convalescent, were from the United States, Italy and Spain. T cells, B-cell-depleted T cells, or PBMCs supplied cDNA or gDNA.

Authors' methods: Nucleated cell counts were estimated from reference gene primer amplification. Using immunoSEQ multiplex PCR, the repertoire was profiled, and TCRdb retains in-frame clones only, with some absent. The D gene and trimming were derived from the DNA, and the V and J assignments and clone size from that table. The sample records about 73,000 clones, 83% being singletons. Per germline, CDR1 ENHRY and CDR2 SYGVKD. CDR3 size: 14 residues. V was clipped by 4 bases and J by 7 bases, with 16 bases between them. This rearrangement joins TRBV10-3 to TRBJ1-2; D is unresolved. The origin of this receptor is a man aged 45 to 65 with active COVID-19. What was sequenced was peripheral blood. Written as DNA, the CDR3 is TGTGCCATCAGTGTGGGCCCTACCATGAGTGGCTACACCTTC. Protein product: CAISVGPTMSGYTF.